The clone carrying this TCR beta chain showed up just a few times. The antigen is not known. A multiplex PCR was run with 60 Vbeta primers and 13 Jbeta primers. Data came from immunoSEQ multiplex PCR; TCRdb stores just in-frame clones and leaves some out. Of under 200,000 clones listed, 68% are singletons. This entry is derived from a study of cytomegalovirus exposure and HLA in healthy donors. Study observations and caveats: The authors later found HLA-associated TCR beta chains more clonally expanded than equally common others. Serostatus for CMV was the only available immune exposure information.

The V and J ends lost 1 base and 6 bases, in that order; junction bases with no gene match: 4. The CDR3 length is 15 residues. Germline CDR1 MNHEY, CDR2 SVGAGI. V is TRBV6-5 and J is TRBJ2-2, with 8 bases lining up with TRBD1. The receptor was derived from a woman aged 40 to 55 in good health and CMV-seropositive. The specimen was PBMCs. CDR3 amino acids: CASSYFQGAAGELFF. The CDR3 DNA sequence: TGTGCCAGCAGTTACTTCCAGGGGGCGGCCGGGGAGCTGTTTTTT.